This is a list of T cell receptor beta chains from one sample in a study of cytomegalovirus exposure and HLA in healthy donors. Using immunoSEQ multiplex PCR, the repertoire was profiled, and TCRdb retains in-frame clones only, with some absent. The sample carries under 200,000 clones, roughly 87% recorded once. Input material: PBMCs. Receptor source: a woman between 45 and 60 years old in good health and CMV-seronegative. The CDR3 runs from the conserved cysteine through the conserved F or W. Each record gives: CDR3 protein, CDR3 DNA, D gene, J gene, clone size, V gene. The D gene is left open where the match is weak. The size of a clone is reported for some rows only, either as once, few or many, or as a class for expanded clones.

CAWSVRLGTEAFF	TGTGCCTGGAGTGTCAGGTTGGGCACTGAAGCTTTCTTT	NA	TRBJ1-1	NA	TRBV30
CASSLEGVSYTEAFF	TGTGCCAGCAGCTTAGAAGGAGTGTCGTACACTGAAGCTTTCTTT	NA	TRBJ1-1	NA	TRBV7-3
CASSIAETGYNEQFF	TGTGCCAGTAGTATAGCTGAAACAGGCTACAATGAGCAGTTCTTC	NA	TRBJ2-1	few	TRBV19
CASSPEYNEQYF	TGTGCCAGCAGCCCCGAATACAACGAGCAGTACTTC	NA	TRBJ2-7	NA	TRBV28
CASTHRTSGDQETQYF	TGTGCCAGCACTCACCGGACTAGCGGGGACCAAGAGACCCAGTACTTC	TRBD2	TRBJ2-5	NA	TRBV27
CASSPQRGKNTGELFF	TGTGCCAGCAGTCCTCAGCGGGGGAAGAACACCGGGGAGCTGTTTTTT	TRBD2	TRBJ2-2	NA	TRBV27
CASSQVVLAANYEQYF	TGCGCCAGCAGCCAAGTCGTCCTGGCAGCGAACTACGAGCAGTACTTC	NA	TRBJ2-7	NA	TRBV4-3
CASSFSGLLGDTQYF	TGCGCCAGCAGCTTTAGCGGCCTCTTGGGAGATACGCAGTATTTT	NA	TRBJ2-3	NA	TRBV5-1
CASSLFLGVEGGRSYEQYF	TGTGCCAGCAGTTTATTCCTGGGTGTGGAGGGCGGGAGGTCCTACGAGCAGTACTTC	TRBD2	TRBJ2-7	NA	TRBV28
CASGRTALAVEETQYF	TGTGCCAGCGGGAGGACAGCCCTAGCGGTCGAGGAGACCCAGTACTTC	NA	TRBJ2-5	NA	TRBV2
CASSLGGRGRSLEQYF	TGTGCCAGCAGCTTAGGCGGTAGGGGCAGATCCCTCGAGCAGTACTTC	NA	TRBJ2-7	NA	TRBV11-2
CASSPGTGAGANVLTF	TGCGCCAGCAGCCCCGGAACAGGGGCTGGGGCCAACGTCCTGACTTTC	TRBD1	TRBJ2-6	once	TRBV5-1
CASHEGERYFSYEPQYF	TGTGCCAGCCATGAGGGGGAGAGGTACTTCTCCTACGAGCCACAGTACTTC	NA	TRBJ2-7	NA	TRBV2
CASMWGGSHNQPQHF	TGTGCCAGCATGTGGGGGGGCTCTCACAATCAGCCCCAGCATTTT	NA	TRBJ1-5	NA	TRBV2
CASSLYLRTGRETQYF	TGTGCCAGCAGTTTATACCTCCGGACAGGGCGGGAGACCCAGTACTTC	TRBD1	TRBJ2-5	NA	TRBV28
CASSFELAGGPIEQFF	TGTGCCAGCAGCTTCGAGCTAGCGGGAGGGCCCATTGAGCAGTTCTTC	TRBD2	TRBJ2-1	NA	TRBV5-4
CASSSTGSGNTIYF	TGTGCCAGCAGCTCTACTGGCTCTGGAAACACCATATATTTT	NA	TRBJ1-3	NA	TRBV5-8
CASSPGGGEQFF	TGTGCCAGCAGCCCAGGCGGGGGCGAGCAGTTCTTC	NA	TRBJ2-1	NA	TRBV11-3
CASSGSLVGELFF	TGCGCCAGCAGTGGAAGCCTTGTCGGGGAGCTGTTTTTT	NA	TRBJ2-2	NA	TRBV10-1
CASSDRTGAHNEQFF	TGCGCCAGCAGTGATCGGACAGGGGCCCACAATGAGCAGTTCTTC	TRBD1	TRBJ2-1	NA	TRBV10-1
CASSSGGTSGSLNEQFF	TGTGCCAGCAGCTCCGGGGGGACTAGCGGGAGTCTCAATGAGCAGTTCTTC	TRBD2	TRBJ2-1	once	TRBV5-4
CAVPGGASYYGYTF	TGTGCCGTCCCAGGGGGCGCATCGTACTATGGCTACACCTTC	TRBD1	TRBJ1-2	NA	TRBV28